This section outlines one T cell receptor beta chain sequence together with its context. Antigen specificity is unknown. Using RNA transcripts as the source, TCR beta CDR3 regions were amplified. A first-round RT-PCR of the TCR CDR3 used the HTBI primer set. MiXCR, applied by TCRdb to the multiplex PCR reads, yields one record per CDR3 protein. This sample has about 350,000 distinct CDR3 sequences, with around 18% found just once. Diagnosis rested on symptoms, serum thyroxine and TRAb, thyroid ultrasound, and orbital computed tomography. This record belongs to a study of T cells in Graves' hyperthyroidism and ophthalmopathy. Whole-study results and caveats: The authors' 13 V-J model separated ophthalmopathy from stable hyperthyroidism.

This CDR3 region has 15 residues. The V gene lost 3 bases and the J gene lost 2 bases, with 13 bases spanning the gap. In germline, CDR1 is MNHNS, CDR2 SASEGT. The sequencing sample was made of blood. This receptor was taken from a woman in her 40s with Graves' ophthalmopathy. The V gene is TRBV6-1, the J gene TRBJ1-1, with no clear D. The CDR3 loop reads CASSEGLTANTEAFF. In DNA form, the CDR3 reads TGTGCCAGCAGTGAGGGCTTGACTGCAAACACTGAAGCTTTCTTT.